Detailed here is one TCR beta chain. Its antigen is undetermined. The data were obtained in a study of T cell responses to AZD1222 COVID-19 vaccine. The study, taken as a whole, reports: Nearly half of spike-specific TCRs reportedly target unmutated variant regions. The peak T cell response came first, and repertoires were sampled only after it. Breadth and depth of Spike-specific TCRs rose after two AZD1222 doses. The donor group comprised mostly white British people and more females; the analysis possibly underestimated clonal diversity.

V gave up 6 bases and J gave up 0 bases, with 14 bases separating them. The CDR3 extends over 15 amino acids. CDR1 and CDR2 (germline): MRHNA, SNTAGT. TCRdb's copy holds only in-frame clones and misses some; the assay was immunoSEQ multiplex PCR. The data show fewer than 150,000 clones, roughly 87% seen once. The receptor comes from an adult in good health. The chain joins TRBV6-4 to TRBJ1-2, with D tentatively TRBD1 (6 bases). The material sequenced was peripheral blood, taken on day 0 of AZD1222 vaccination. CDR3 sequence reads: CASRRTATSNYGYTF. CDR3 bases: TGTGCCAGCAGGAGGACAGCAACTTCTAACTATGGCTACACCTTC.